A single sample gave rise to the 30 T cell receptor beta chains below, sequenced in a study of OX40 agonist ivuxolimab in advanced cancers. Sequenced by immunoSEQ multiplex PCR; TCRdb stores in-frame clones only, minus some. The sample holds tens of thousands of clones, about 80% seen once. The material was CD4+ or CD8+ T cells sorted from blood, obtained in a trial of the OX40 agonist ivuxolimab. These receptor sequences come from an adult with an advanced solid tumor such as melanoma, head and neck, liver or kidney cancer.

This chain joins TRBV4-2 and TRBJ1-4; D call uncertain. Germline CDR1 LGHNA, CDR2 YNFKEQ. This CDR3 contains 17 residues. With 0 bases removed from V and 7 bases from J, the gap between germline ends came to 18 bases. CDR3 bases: TGTGCCAGCAGCCAAGAGGTATCATTTCCTGTTAGTGAAAAACTGTTTTTT. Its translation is CASSQEVSFPVSEKLFF.

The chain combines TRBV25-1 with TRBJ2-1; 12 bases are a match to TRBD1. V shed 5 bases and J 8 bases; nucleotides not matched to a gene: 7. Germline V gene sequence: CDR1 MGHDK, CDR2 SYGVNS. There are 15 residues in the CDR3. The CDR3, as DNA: TGTGCCAGCAGTCAAGCCGGGACAGGGGGCGATGAGCAGTTCTTC. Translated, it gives CASSQAGTGGDEQFF.

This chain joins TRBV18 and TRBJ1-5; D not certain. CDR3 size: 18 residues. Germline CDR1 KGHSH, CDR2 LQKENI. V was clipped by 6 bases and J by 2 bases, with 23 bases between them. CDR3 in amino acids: CASSPGVGWQDGNQPQHF. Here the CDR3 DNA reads TGTGCCAGCTCCCCCGGTGTAGGGTGGCAGGATGGCAATCAGCCCCAGCATTTT.

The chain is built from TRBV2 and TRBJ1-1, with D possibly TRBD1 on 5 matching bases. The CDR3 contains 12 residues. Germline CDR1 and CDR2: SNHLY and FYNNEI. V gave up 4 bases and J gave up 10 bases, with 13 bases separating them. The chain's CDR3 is CASSGLRQGAFF. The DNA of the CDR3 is TGTGCCAGCAGTGGGTTGCGGCAGGGAGCTTTCTTT.

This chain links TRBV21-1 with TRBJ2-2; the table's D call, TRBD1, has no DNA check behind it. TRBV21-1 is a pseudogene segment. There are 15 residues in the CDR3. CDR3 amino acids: CASLSPGSGTGELFF. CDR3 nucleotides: TGTGCCAGCCTATCCCCTGGGTCAGGGACCGGGGAGCTGTTTTTT.

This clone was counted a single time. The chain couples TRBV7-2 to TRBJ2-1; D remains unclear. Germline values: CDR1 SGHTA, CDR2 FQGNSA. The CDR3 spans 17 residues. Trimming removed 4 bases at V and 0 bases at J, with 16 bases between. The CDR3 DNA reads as TGTGCCAGCAGCTCCCTCGGGCGGTCCAGCTCCTACAATGAGCAGTTCTTC. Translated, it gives CASSSLGRSSSYNEQFF.

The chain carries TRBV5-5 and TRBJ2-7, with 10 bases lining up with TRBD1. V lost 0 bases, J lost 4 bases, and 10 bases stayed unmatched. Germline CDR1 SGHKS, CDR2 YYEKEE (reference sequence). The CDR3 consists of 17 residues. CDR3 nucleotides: TGTGCCAGCAGCTTGGCCATTAGCGGGACAGGGGAATACGAGCAGTACTTC. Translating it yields CASSLAISGTGEYEQYF.

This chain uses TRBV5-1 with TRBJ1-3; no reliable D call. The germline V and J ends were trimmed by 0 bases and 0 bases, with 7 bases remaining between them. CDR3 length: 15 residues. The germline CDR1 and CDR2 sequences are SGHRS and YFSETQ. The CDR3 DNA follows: TGCGCCAGCAGCTTGGGAGACACCTCTGGAAACACCATATATTTT. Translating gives CASSLGDTSGNTIYF.

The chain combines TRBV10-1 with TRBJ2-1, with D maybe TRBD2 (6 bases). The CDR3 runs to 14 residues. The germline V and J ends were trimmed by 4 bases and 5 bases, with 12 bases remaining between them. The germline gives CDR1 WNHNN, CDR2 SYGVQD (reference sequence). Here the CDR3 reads CASSVGSGHNEQFF. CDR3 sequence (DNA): TGCGCCAGCAGTGTAGGTAGCGGCCACAATGAGCAGTTCTTC.

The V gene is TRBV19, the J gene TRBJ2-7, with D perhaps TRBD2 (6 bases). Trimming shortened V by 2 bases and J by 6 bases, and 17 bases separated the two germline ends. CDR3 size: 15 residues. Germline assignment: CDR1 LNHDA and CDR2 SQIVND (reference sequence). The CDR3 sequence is CASSIFPGTQSEQYF. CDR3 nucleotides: TGTGCCAGTAGTATATTTCCCGGGACTCAAAGCGAGCAGTACTTC. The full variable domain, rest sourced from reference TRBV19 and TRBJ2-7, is DGGITQSPKYLFRKEGQNVTLSCEQNLNHDAMYWYRQDPGQGLRLIYYSQIVNDFQKGDIAEGYSVSREKKESFPLTVTSAQKNPTAFYLCASSIFPGTQSEQYFGPGTRLTVT.

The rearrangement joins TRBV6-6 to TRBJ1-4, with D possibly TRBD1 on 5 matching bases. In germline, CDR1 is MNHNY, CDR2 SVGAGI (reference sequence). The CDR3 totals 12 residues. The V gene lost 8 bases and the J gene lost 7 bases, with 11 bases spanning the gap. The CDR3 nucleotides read TGTGCCAGCCGCCATGGGGGTGAAAAACTGTTTTTT. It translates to CASRHGGEKLFF.

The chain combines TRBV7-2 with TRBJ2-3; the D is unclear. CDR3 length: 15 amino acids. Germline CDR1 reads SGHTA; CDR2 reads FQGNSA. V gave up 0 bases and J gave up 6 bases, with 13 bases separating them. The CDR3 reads CASSLAAVPSDTQYF. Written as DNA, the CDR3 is TGTGCCAGCAGCTTAGCGGCGGTTCCGTCCGATACGCAGTATTTT. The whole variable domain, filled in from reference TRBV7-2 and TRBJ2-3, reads GAGVSQSPSNKVTEKGKDVELRCDPISGHTALYWYRQSLGQGLEFLIYFQGNSAPDKSGLPSDRFSAERTGGSVSTLTIQRTQQEDSAVYLCASSLAAVPSDTQYFGPGTRLTVL.

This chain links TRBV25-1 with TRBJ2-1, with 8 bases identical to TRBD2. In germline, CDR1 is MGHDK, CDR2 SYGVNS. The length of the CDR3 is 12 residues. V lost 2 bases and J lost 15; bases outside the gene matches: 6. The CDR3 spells CASSERGRFAFF. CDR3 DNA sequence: TGTGCCAGCAGTGAACGCGGGAGGTTTGCGTTCTTC.

CDR3 sequence reads: CASSRYSGGTNYGYTF. Written as DNA, the CDR3 is TGTGCCAGCAGCCGATACTCCGGGGGGACTAACTATGGCTACACCTTC. This rearrangement joins TRBV7-6 to TRBJ1-2, with D possibly TRBD1 on 5 matching bases. This CDR3 is built from 16 residues. Germline CDR1 and CDR2: SGHVS and FNYEAQ. Deletions cut 5 bases from V and 0 bases from J, with 16 bases between. Variable domain in full (rest from reference TRBV7-6 and TRBJ1-2): GAGVSQSPRYKVTKRGQDVALRCDPISGHVSLYWYRQALGQGPEFLTYFNYEAQQDKSGLPNDRFSAERPEGSISTLTIQRTEQRDSAMYRCASSRYSGGTNYGYTFGSGTRLTVV.

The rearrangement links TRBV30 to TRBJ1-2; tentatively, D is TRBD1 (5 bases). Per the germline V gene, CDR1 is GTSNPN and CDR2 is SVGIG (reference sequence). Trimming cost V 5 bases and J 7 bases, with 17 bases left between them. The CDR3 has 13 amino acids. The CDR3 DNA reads TGTGCCTGGGGCCAACCGGGACGAGGTGGCTACACCTTC. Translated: CAWGQPGRGGYTF.

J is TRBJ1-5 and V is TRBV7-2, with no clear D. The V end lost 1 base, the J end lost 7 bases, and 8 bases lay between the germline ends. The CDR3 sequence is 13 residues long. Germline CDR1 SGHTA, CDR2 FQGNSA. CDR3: CASSLVGGQPQHF. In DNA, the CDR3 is TGTGCCAGCAGCTTAGTCGGCGGCCAGCCCCAGCATTTT. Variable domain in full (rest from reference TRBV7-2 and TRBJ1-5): GAGVSQSPSNKVTEKGKDVELRCDPISGHTALYWYRQSLGQGLEFLIYFQGNSAPDKSGLPSDRFSAERTGGSVSTLTIQRTQQEDSAVYLCASSLVGGQPQHFGDGTRLSIL.

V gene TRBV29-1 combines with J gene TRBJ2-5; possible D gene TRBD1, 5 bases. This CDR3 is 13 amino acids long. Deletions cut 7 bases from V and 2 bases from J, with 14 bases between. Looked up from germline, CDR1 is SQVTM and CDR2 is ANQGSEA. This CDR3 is CSALPGWQETQYF. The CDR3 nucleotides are TGCAGCGCCCTCCCAGGGTGGCAAGAGACCCAGTACTTC.

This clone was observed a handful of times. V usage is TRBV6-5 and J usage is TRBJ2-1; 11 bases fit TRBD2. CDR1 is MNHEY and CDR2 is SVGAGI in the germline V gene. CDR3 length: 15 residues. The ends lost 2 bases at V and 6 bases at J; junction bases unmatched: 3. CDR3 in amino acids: CASSYELAGGNEQFF. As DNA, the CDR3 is TGTGCCAGCAGTTACGAGCTAGCGGGAGGCAATGAGCAGTTCTTC.

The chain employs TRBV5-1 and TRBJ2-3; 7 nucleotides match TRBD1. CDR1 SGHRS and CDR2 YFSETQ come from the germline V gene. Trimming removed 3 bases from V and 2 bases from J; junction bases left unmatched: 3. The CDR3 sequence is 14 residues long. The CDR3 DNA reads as TGCGCCAGCAGCTCGGGACAGAACACAGATACGCAGTATTTT. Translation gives CASSSGQNTDTQYF.

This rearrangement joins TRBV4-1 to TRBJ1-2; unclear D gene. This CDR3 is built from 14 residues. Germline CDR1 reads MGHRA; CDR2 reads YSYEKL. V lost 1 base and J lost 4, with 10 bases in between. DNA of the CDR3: TGCGCCAGCAGCCAAGGGCTGGACGGCTATGGCTACACCTTC. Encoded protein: CASSQGLDGYGYTF.

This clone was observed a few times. The CDR3 DNA follows: TGTGCCAGCTCACCATTGGCCGGGAGCACAGATACGCAGTATTTT. It codes for CASSPLAGSTDTQYF. The chain joins TRBV18 to TRBJ2-3; no reliable D call. This CDR3 comprises 15 residues. V was pared by 2 bases and J by 0 bases, with 9 bases between. The germline V gene has CDR1 KGHSH and CDR2 LQKENI.

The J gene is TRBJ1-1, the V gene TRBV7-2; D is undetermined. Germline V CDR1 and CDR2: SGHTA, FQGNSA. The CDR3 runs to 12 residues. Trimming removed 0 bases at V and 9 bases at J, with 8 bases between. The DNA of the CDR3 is TGTGCCAGCAGCTTAGCTACCGGGCAAGCTTTCTTT. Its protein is CASSLATGQAFF.

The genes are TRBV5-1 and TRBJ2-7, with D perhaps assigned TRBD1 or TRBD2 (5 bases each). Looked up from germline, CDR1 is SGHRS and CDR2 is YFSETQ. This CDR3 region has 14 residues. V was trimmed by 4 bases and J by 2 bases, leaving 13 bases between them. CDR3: CASSLGEGPYEQYF. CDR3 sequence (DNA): TGCGCCAGCAGCCTGGGGGAAGGTCCCTACGAGCAGTACTTC.

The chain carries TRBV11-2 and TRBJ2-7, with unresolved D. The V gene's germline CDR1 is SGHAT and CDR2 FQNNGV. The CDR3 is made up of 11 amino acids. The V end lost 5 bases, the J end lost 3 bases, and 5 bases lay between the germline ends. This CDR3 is CASSINYEQYF. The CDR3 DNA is TGTGCCAGCAGCATCAACTACGAGCAGTACTTC.

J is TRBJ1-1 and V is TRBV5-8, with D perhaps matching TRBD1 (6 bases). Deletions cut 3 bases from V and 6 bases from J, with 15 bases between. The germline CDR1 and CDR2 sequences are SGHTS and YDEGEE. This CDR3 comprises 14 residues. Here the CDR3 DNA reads TGTGCCAGCAGCTGGAGTTACAGGGCGGCTGAAGCTTTCTTT. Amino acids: CASSWSYRAAEAFF.

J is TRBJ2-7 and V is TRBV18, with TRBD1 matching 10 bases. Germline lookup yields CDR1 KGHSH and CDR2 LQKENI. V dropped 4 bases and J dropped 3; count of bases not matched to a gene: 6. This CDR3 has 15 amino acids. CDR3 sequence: CASSQGQGGVYEQYF. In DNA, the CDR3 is TGTGCCAGCTCACAAGGACAGGGGGGGGTCTACGAGCAGTACTTC.

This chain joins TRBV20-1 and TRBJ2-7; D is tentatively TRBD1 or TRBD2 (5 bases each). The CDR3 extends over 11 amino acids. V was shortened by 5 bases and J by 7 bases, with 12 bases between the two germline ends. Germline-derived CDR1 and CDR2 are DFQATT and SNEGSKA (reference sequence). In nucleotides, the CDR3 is TGCAGTGCTTCGTTGAGGGGTGAGCAGTACTTC. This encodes CSASLRGEQYF.

The CDR3: CASSLRQLNTEAFF. The CDR3, as DNA: TGTGCCAGCAGCTTAAGACAGTTGAACACTGAAGCTTTCTTT. The chain combines TRBV7-8 with TRBJ1-1, with D perhaps TRBD1 (5 bases). The CDR3 totals 14 residues. V was trimmed by 2 bases and J by 0 bases, leaving 7 bases between them. CDR1 is SGHVS and CDR2 is FQNEAQ in the germline V gene. Filled out from reference TRBV7-8 and TRBJ1-1, the complete variable domain reads GAGVSQSPRYKVAKRGQDVALRCDPISGHVSLFWYQQALGQGPEFLTYFQNEAQLDKSGLPSDRFFAERPEGSVSTLKIQRTQQEDSAVYLCASSLRQLNTEAFFGQGTRLTVV.

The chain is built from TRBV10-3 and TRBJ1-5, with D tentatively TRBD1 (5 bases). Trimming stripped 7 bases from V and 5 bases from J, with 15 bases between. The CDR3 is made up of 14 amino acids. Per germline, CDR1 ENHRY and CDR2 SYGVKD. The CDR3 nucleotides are TGTGCCATCATCCGACAGAAGGAAGATCAGCCCCAGCATTTT. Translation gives CAIIRQKEDQPQHF.

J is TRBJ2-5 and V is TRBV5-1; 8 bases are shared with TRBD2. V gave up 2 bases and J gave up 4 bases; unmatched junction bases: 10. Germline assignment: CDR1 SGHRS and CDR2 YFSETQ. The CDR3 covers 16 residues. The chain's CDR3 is CASSLGSREGTETQYF. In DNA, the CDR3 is TGCGCCAGCAGCTTAGGATCCCGGGAGGGCACAGAGACCCAGTACTTC.